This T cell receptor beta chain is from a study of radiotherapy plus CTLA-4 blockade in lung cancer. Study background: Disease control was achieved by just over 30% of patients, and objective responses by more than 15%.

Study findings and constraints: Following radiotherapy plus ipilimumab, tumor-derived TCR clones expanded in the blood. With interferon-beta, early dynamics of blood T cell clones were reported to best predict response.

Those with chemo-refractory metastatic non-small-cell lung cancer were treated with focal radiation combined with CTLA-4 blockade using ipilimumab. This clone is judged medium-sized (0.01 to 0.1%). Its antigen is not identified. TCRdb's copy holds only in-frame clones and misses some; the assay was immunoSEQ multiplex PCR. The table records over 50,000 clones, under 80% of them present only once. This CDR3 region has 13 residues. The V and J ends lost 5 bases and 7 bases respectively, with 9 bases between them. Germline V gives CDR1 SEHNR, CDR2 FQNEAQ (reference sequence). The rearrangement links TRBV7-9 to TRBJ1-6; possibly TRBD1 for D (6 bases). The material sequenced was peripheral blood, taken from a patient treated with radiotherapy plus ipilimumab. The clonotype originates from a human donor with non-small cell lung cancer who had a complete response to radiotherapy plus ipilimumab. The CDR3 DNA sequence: TGTGCCAGCAGCAGACAGGAGAATTCACCCCTCCACTTT. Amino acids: CASSRQENSPLHF.